These 26 T cell receptor beta chains share one sample of origin, sequenced in a study of T cells in Graves' hyperthyroidism and ophthalmopathy. Amplification of TCR beta CDR3 regions was performed using RNA transcripts as template. Using the HTBI primer set, a first-round RT-PCR was run on the TCR CDR3. One entry per CDR3 protein results from TCRdb running MiXCR on the multiplex PCR reads. The sample shows about 400,000 distinct CDR3 sequences, approximately 25% of them seen only once. Material: blood. The receptors originated from a man aged 50-60 years with Graves' hyperthyroidism.

This clonotype was observed a few times. The chain carries TRBV7-9 and TRBJ2-3, with TRBD2 identical over 13 bases. The CDR3 has 15 amino acids. Per germline, CDR1 SEHNR and CDR2 FQNEAQ (reference sequence). V lost 5 bases and J lost 5; bases outside the gene matches: 4. CDR3 residues: CASSRTSGSLDTQYF. The CDR3 DNA reads TGTGCCAGCAGCCGGACTAGCGGGAGCTTAGATACGCAGTATTTT.

J is TRBJ2-1 and V is TRBV29-1; maybe TRBD1 (6 bases). With 7 bases removed from V and 7 bases from J, the gap between germline ends came to 17 bases. Per the germline V gene, CDR1 is SQVTM and CDR2 is ANQGSEA. The CDR3 spans 13 residues. The CDR3 spells CSGGQGWGNEQFF. The CDR3 nucleotides read TGCAGCGGGGGGCAGGGATGGGGGAATGAGCAGTTCTTC.

This clonotype was found many times. The rearrangement links TRBV28 to TRBJ2-1, with a weak D call TRBD2 (5 bases). Germline V CDR1 and CDR2: MDHEN, SYDVKM. Trimming shortened V by 4 bases and J by 6 bases, and 16 bases separated the two germline ends. CDR3 length: 15 residues. CDR3 coding DNA: TGTGCCAGCAGTTCCCTCTCGGAGCGGATCAATGAGCAGTTCTTC. It encodes CASSSLSERINEQFF.

The V gene is TRBV4-1, the J gene TRBJ1-2; D gene uncertain. The CDR3 is 15 amino acids. Germline V CDR1 and CDR2: MGHRA, YSYEKL. Trimming removed 2 bases from V and 0 bases from J, with 10 bases in between. CDR3 in amino acids: CASSQRLEANYGYTF. As DNA, the CDR3 is TGCGCCAGCAGCCAACGACTGGAAGCTAACTATGGCTACACCTTC.

This clonotype was observed a handful of times. The rearrangement uses TRBV7-3 and TRBJ2-1; TRBD2 aligns across 8 bases. The germline CDR1 and CDR2 sequences are SGHTA and FQGTGA. CDR3 size: 17 residues. V was pared by 9 bases and J by 4 bases, with 17 bases of the junction left unmatched. CDR3 region: CASSTGGSGVGYNEQFF. The CDR3 bases are TGTGCCAGTAGTACCGGGGGTAGCGGGGTTGGTTACAATGAGCAGTTCTTC.

V usage is TRBV6-1 and J usage is TRBJ1-6; 12 nucleotides line up with TRBD1. This CDR3 has 16 residues. Germline CDR1 reads MNHNS; CDR2 reads SASEGT. V lost 6 bases and J lost 8; bases outside the gene matches: 8. In DNA form, the CDR3 reads TGTGCCAGCAGCGTAGGGACAGGGGGCTCGTATTCACCCCTCCACTTT. Translation gives CASSVGTGGSYSPLHF.

This clonotype was seen more than once but under ten times. CDR3: CASSEELPNTEAFF. CDR3 in DNA: TGTGCCAGTAGTGAGGAATTACCGAACACTGAAGCTTTCTTT. V is TRBV19 and J is TRBJ1-1, with D hard to call. Germline lookup yields CDR1 LNHDA and CDR2 SQIVND (reference sequence). Deletions cut 5 bases from V and 1 base from J, with 11 bases between. The CDR3 runs to 14 residues.

V is TRBV12-3 or TRBV12-4 and J is TRBJ1-1, with 7 nucleotides matching TRBD1. Trimming took 7 bases from V and 5 from J; bases not matched to a gene: 10. This CDR3 is built from 14 residues. DNA of the CDR3: TGTGCCAGCATCGAAACAGGGGTTTGGACTGAAGCTTTCTTT. Its translation: CASIETGVWTEAFF.

This clonotype was recorded many times. The V and J genes are TRBV30 and TRBJ2-3; a possible D gene is TRBD2 (6 bases). CDR3 length: 14 residues. Trimming took off 4 bases at V and 4 bases at J, with 15 bases between the two ends. The V gene's germline CDR1 is GTSNPN and CDR2 SVGIG (reference sequence). CDR3 residues: CAWNPGRFSDTQYF. DNA for the CDR3: TGTGCCTGGAATCCAGGGAGGTTTTCAGATACGCAGTATTTT.

The chain couples TRBV5-4 to TRBJ2-7; 7 bases fit TRBD2. CDR1 and CDR2 (germline): SGHNT, YYREEE (reference sequence). This CDR3 has 15 amino acids. The J segment lost 0 bases and the V segment lost 5 bases, leaving 8 bases of the junction unmatched. CDR3 loop: CASSLFGGSSYEQYF. CDR3 nucleotides: TGTGCCAGCAGTTTGTTTGGCGGGAGCTCCTACGAGCAGTACTTC.

The rearrangement uses TRBV12-3 or TRBV12-4 and TRBJ1-2; perhaps TRBD1 as D (6 bases). The V and J ends lost 5 bases and 4 bases respectively, with 17 bases between them. The CDR3 has 15 amino acids. This CDR3 reads CASSTRTGGRYGYTF. The DNA of the CDR3 is TGTGCCAGCAGTACCCGGACGGGGGGGCGCTATGGCTACACCTTC.

The table lists this clonotype with a few counts. The chain recombines TRBV10-3 with TRBJ1-2, with 7 bases matching TRBD1. The junction had 15 bases not matched to a gene; V was cut back by 7 bases and J by 7 bases. The CDR3 is made up of 15 amino acids. Germline assignment: CDR1 ENHRY and CDR2 SYGVKD. The CDR3 DNA reads TGTGCCATCACCCCCCGAGACAGGGAGGAAGGTGGCTACACCTTC. Amino acids: CAITPRDREEGGYTF.

The gene calls are TRBV7-9 and TRBJ2-1, with 14 bases aligning to TRBD2. The V and J ends lost 5 bases and 3 bases, in that order; junction bases with no gene match: 9. CDR3 length: 18 residues. Germline CDR1 and CDR2: SEHNR and FQNEAQ (reference sequence). The CDR3 nucleotides read TGTGCCAGCAGCCACGGGACTAGCGGGAGCGCCAACTACAATGAGCAGTTCTTC. This translates into CASSHGTSGSANYNEQFF.

This clonotype was counted between two and nine times. V and J are TRBV18 and TRBJ2-7; TRBD1 might be the D (6 bases). The CDR3 has 14 amino acids. Germline V gene sequence: CDR1 KGHSH, CDR2 LQKENI. V was trimmed by 6 bases and J by 0 bases, leaving 12 bases between them. The CDR3 DNA reads TGTGCCAGCTCCACGACAGGTAGCTCCTACGAGCAGTACTTC. Amino acid sequence: CASSTTGSSYEQYF.

V is TRBV5-1 and J is TRBJ2-7; 9 bases align to TRBD1. This CDR3 is built from 16 residues. Germline V lookup: CDR1 SGHRS, CDR2 YFSETQ. The junction had 9 bases not matched to a gene; V was cut back by 0 bases and J by 5 bases. The CDR3 loop is CASSLGFGDRANEQYF. The CDR3 DNA is TGCGCCAGCAGCTTGGGTTTTGGGGACAGGGCCAACGAGCAGTACTTC.

This clonotype has a count of ten or more. This chain joins TRBV5-1 and TRBJ2-7; D is possibly TRBD1 (6 bases). V dropped 1 base and J dropped 2 bases, with 10 bases sitting between them. The CDR3 spans 14 residues. The germline gives CDR1 SGHRS, CDR2 YFSETQ. CDR3 sequence: CASSLMDSTYEQYF. The CDR3 DNA sequence: TGCGCCAGCAGCTTGATGGACAGCACCTACGAGCAGTACTTC.

The V gene is TRBV4-1, the J gene TRBJ2-2; TRBD2 might be the D (7 bases). Trimming took 3 bases from V and 6 from J, leaving 11 bases between them. This CDR3 has 14 amino acids. Germline lookup yields CDR1 MGHRA and CDR2 YSYEKL. The CDR3 DNA follows: TGCGCCAGCAGCCATCCGGGGGGCTCCGGGGAGCTGTTTTTT. This translates into CASSHPGGSGELFF.

V and J are TRBV7-9 and TRBJ1-3; D is unresolved. CDR1 is SEHNR, CDR2 FQNEAQ, per germline (reference sequence). This CDR3 has 15 residues. V lost 4 bases, J lost 0 bases, and 10 bases lay in between. The CDR3 DNA follows: TGTGCCAGCAGCTACGACACGTCCTCTGGAAACACCATATATTTT. Its protein is CASSYDTSSGNTIYF.

The V call is TRBV28, the J call TRBJ2-7; D is perhaps TRBD2 (5 bases). The CDR3 covers 18 residues. The V gene's germline CDR1 is MDHEN and CDR2 SYDVKM. The V gene lost 5 bases and the J gene lost 2 bases, with 25 bases spanning the gap. The CDR3 is CASSLTVTPGSSPYEQYF. For the CDR3, the DNA is TGTGCCAGCAGTCTCACTGTGACCCCGGGGAGCTCCCCCTACGAGCAGTACTTC.

This clonotype was seen at least ten times. V and J are TRBV6-1 and TRBJ2-1, with 9 bases matching TRBD1. Trimming removed 2 bases from V and 6 bases from J; junction bases left unmatched: 5. The CDR3 covers 15 residues. The germline gives CDR1 MNHNS, CDR2 SASEGT. The CDR3 coding sequence is TGTGCCAGCAGTGAATGGGGACAGGGATCCAATGAGCAGTTCTTC. Translated, it gives CASSEWGQGSNEQFF.

There are a few counts of this clonotype. The chain recombines TRBV4-1 with TRBJ2-7; the match to TRBD2 covers 11 bases. V gave up 2 bases and J gave up 3 bases; unmatched junction bases: 3. There are 15 residues in the CDR3. The germline V gene has CDR1 MGHRA and CDR2 YSYEKL. This CDR3 is CASSQRLAGHYEQYF. The DNA for the CDR3 is TGCGCCAGCAGCCAAAGACTAGCGGGACACTACGAGCAGTACTTC.

This clonotype was seen more than once but under ten times. The gene calls are TRBV6-2 or TRBV6-3 and TRBJ2-7; D could derive from TRBD1 or TRBD2 (5 bases each). Looked up from germline, CDR1 is MNHEY and CDR2 is SVGEGT. The CDR3 covers 15 residues. The V end lost 8 bases, the J end lost 0 bases, and 17 bases lay between the germline ends. The DNA for the CDR3 is TGTGCCAGCCGAAAAAGGGGACCGGCCTCCTACGAGCAGTACTTC. This translates into CASRKRGPASYEQYF.

This clonotype was observed many times. The J gene is TRBJ2-1, the V gene TRBV12-3 or TRBV12-4, with 10 nucleotides matching TRBD2. Losses at the gene ends were 3 bases for V and 6 bases for J; bases not matched to a gene: 8. The CDR3 has 16 residues. Here the CDR3 reads CASSLTAGGSPNEQFF. DNA of the CDR3: TGTGCCAGCAGTTTGACAGCGGGAGGGTCCCCCAATGAGCAGTTCTTC.

The J gene is TRBJ1-1, the V gene TRBV20-1; TRBD1 matches at 12 bases. Germline CDR1 DFQATT, CDR2 SNEGSKA (reference sequence). The CDR3 totals 11 residues. Germline trimming cut 5 bases from V and 12 bases from J; bases unmatched to any gene: 4. The CDR3 region is CSAWDRGRTFF. Written as DNA, the CDR3 is TGCAGTGCTTGGGACAGGGGGCGGACTTTCTTT.

This clonotype was seen only a few times. V is TRBV12-3 or TRBV12-4 and J is TRBJ2-7; either TRBD1 or TRBD2 may supply D (5 bases each). V was cut by 5 bases and J by 0 bases, with 14 bases left in between. The CDR3 length is 15 residues. DNA of the CDR3: TGTGCCAGCAGTGAGCCGGGACGAAGCTCCTACGAGCAGTACTTC. It encodes CASSEPGRSSYEQYF.

The chain uses TRBV28 and TRBJ1-5; D call uncertain. CDR1 and CDR2 (germline): MDHEN, SYDVKM. Trimming shortened V by 2 bases and J by 16 bases, and 18 bases separated the two germline ends. The CDR3 is made up of 13 amino acids. For the CDR3, the DNA is TGTGCCAGCAGTTTACGGTTTACCGGGGAGGGTCATTTT. This sequence encodes CASSLRFTGEGHF.